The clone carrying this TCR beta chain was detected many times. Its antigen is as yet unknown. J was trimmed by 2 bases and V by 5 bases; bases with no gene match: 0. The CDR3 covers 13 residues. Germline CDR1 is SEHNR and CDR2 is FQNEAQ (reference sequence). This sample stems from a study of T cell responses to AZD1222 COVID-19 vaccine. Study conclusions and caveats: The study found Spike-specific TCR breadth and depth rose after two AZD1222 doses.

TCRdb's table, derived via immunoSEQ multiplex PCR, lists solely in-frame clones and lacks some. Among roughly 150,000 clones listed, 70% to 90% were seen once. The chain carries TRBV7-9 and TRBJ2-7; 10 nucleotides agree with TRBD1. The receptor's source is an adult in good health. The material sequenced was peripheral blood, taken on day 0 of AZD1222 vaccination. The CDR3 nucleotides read TGTGCCAGCAGCGACAGGGGGCCCTACGAGCAGTACTTC. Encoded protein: CASSDRGPYEQYF.